One sample yielded the 28 T cell receptor beta chains listed below, sequenced in a study of human T cells and chemical hapten exposure. As for time point: patch test 1, 2 weeks after DPC sensitization. Treatment noted: therapeutic diphenylcyclopropenone sensitization with weekly scalp DPC. TCRdb re-analysed the RACE reads in MiXCR, keeping a single row per CDR3 protein. The sample holds 350,000 or so distinct CDR3 sequences, around 7% seen once. Material: whole blood, obtained in connection with sensitization to the hapten diphenylcyclopropenone (DPC). These receptors originate from a woman under 30 with alopecia areata. Some clones in this sample may be carry-over from other donors' samples.

This chain links TRBV3-1 with TRBJ2-7, with D possibly called TRBD1 or TRBD2 (5 bases each). V dropped 8 bases and J dropped 2 bases, with 19 bases sitting between them. Germline V lookup: CDR1 LGHDT, CDR2 YNNKEL (reference sequence). This CDR3 contains 15 residues. CDR3 region: CASPQPRQGPYEQYF. CDR3 in DNA: TGTGCCAGCCCTCAACCCCGGCAGGGACCCTACGAGCAGTACTTC.

This clonotype has at least ten counts. The chain uses TRBV6-2 or TRBV6-3 and TRBJ2-5; D remains ambiguous. CDR3 length equals 16 residues. The ends were cut back, 3 bases at V and 5 bases at J, with 19 bases in the middle. Germline CDR1 is MNHEY and CDR2 is SVGEGT. For the CDR3, the DNA is TGTGCCAGCAGTTATGGTGCCAGGAGTACGCTCGAGACCCAGTACTTC. This sequence encodes CASSYGARSTLETQYF.

V is TRBV27 and J is TRBJ1-6; D is unclear. V lost 1 base and J lost 0, with 7 bases in between. Germline V gene lookup returns CDR1 MNHEY and CDR2 SMNVEV (reference sequence). The CDR3 consists of 16 residues. The CDR3 sequence: CASSLLGSSYNSPLHF. The CDR3 DNA reads as TGTGCCAGCAGTTTATTGGGTAGCTCCTATAATTCACCCCTCCACTTT.

The V and J genes are TRBV28 and TRBJ1-1; D ambiguous. CDR3 size: 16 residues. V was shortened by 2 bases and J by 0 bases, with 13 bases between the two germline ends. Germline V gives CDR1 MDHEN, CDR2 SYDVKM. The CDR3 loop is CASSLHISFMNTEAFF. In DNA form, the CDR3 reads TGTGCCAGCAGTTTACACATATCTTTCATGAACACTGAAGCTTTCTTT. The whole variable domain, filled in from reference TRBV28 and TRBJ1-1, reads DVKVTQSSRYLVKRTGEKVFLECVQDMDHENMFWYRQDPGLGLRLIYFSYDVKMKEKGDIPEGYSVSREKKERFSLILESASTNQTSMYLCASSLHISFMNTEAFFGQGTRLTVV.

V gene TRBV7-2 combines with J gene TRBJ1-4; 7 nucleotides agree with TRBD1. The germline gives CDR1 SGHTA, CDR2 FQGNSA. Trimming cost V 4 bases and J 0 bases; bases outside gene matches: 5. The CDR3 spans 16 residues. Written as DNA, the CDR3 is TGTGCCAGCAGCTCATACAGGGGATCAACTAATGAAAAACTGTTTTTT. Its translation is CASSSYRGSTNEKLFF.

There are a few counts of this clonotype. The rearrangement joins TRBV11-3 to TRBJ2-3; a possible D gene is TRBD1 (6 bases). Trimming left V 5 bases short and J 3 bases short, with 18 bases between. There are 16 residues in the CDR3. Germline V gene data show CDR1 as SGHNT and CDR2 as YENEEA. CDR3 sequence: CASSQSHRALTDTQYF. The CDR3 DNA sequence: TGTGCCAGCAGCCAGAGCCACAGGGCCCTAACAGATACGCAGTATTTT.

The V gene is TRBV18, the J gene TRBJ1-1, with 7 bases lining up with TRBD1. J was trimmed by 7 bases and V by 1 base; bases with no gene match: 6. There are 14 residues in the CDR3. From germline, CDR1 is KGHSH and CDR2 LQKENI. CDR3 sequence reads: CASSPQGQDLEAFF. The CDR3, as DNA: TGTGCCAGCTCACCACAAGGACAGGACCTTGAAGCTTTCTTT.

This clonotype appeared many times. This rearrangement joins TRBV12-3 or TRBV12-4 to TRBJ2-1; D is possibly TRBD2 (6 bases). This CDR3 has 11 amino acids. Between the trimmed V and J ends, which lost 6 bases and 8 bases, there was a span of 8 bases. CDR3: CASSGGDEQFF. CDR3 DNA sequence: TGTGCCAGCAGCGGGGGAGATGAGCAGTTCTTC.

This clonotype has a handful of counts. The chain uses TRBV28 and TRBJ1-2; the D is unclear. V gave up 4 bases and J gave up 3 bases, with 15 bases separating them. Looked up from germline, CDR1 is MDHEN and CDR2 is SYDVKM. The CDR3 consists of 15 residues. As DNA, the CDR3 is TGTGCCAGCAGTTCCCTGTCTGGGAAGTACTATGGCTACACCTTC. This gives the protein CASSSLSGKYYGYTF.

The rearrangement joins TRBV18 to TRBJ2-7; either TRBD1 or TRBD2 may supply D (6 bases each). The CDR3 length is 16 residues. Germline V gives CDR1 KGHSH, CDR2 LQKENI. The V end lost 0 bases, the J end lost 0 bases, and 12 bases lay between the germline ends. In nucleotides, the CDR3 is TGTGCCAGCTCACCACCGTCGGGGGCTTTCTCCTACGAGCAGTACTTC. Translating it yields CASSPPSGAFSYEQYF.

This clonotype was counted a few times. The chain employs TRBV7-2 and TRBJ1-2; 7 nucleotides match TRBD1. This CDR3 is built from 14 residues. Germline V gene data show CDR1 as SGHTA and CDR2 as FQGNSA. The J segment lost 3 bases and the V segment lost 6 bases, leaving 7 bases of the junction unmatched. CDR3: CASRYGTEDYGYTF. The CDR3 nucleotides are TGTGCCAGCAGGTACGGGACAGAGGACTATGGCTACACCTTC.

This chain uses TRBV20-1 with TRBJ2-7, with D unclear. The ends were cut back, 6 bases at V and 8 bases at J, with 8 bases in the middle. The CDR3 is 9 amino acids. CDR1 is DFQATT, CDR2 SNEGSKA, per germline (reference sequence). CDR3 nucleotide sequence: TGCAGTGCCATGGGGAAGCAGTACTTC. This translates into CSAMGKQYF.

The table lists this clonotype with a few counts. The gene calls are TRBV10-3 and TRBJ1-3; the match to TRBD1 covers 7 bases. Germline loops: CDR1 ENHRY, CDR2 SYGVKD. V gave up 10 bases and J gave up 0 bases; unmatched junction bases: 9. The CDR3 runs to 15 residues. The CDR3 sequence: CATKPGQSSGNTIYF. The DNA for the CDR3 is TGTGCCACGAAACCGGGACAGAGCTCTGGAAACACCATATATTTT.

In this sample, this clonotype turned up a few times. The chain recombines TRBV5-1 with TRBJ1-1; D is perhaps TRBD1 (5 bases). This CDR3 comprises 15 residues. CDR1 SGHRS and CDR2 YFSETQ come from the germline V gene. V was cut by 2 bases and J by 0 bases, with 11 bases left in between. For the CDR3, the DNA is TGCGCCAGCAGCTTTGACAGCCTCATGAACACTGAAGCTTTCTTT. The encoded protein is CASSFDSLMNTEAFF.

The V gene is TRBV12-5, the J gene TRBJ2-5; D is unclear. Looked up from germline, CDR1 is LGHNT and CDR2 is FRNRAP. This CDR3 comprises 11 residues. The V gene lost 2 bases and the J gene lost 4 bases, with 2 bases spanning the gap. The CDR3 DNA follows: TGTGCTAGTGGTTTGTCAGAGACCCAGTACTTC. Its protein is CASGLSETQYF.

This clonotype was detected only a few times. For the CDR3, the DNA is TGTGCCAGCAGCTTACAGGGACCCCCCGGGGAGCTGTTTTTT. Its translation is CASSLQGPPGELFF. The chain links TRBV5-5 to TRBJ2-2; D is perhaps TRBD1 (6 bases). Trimming stripped 2 bases from V and 6 bases from J, with 11 bases between. The germline gives CDR1 SGHKS, CDR2 YYEKEE (reference sequence). The CDR3 loop spans 14 amino acids.

This clonotype was observed a handful of times. The chain recombines TRBV7-3 with TRBJ1-6; D unclear. Germline loops: CDR1 SGHTA, CDR2 FQGTGA. V lost 4 bases, J lost 7 bases, and 11 bases lay in between. This CDR3 has 14 amino acids. CDR3 sequence (DNA): TGTGCCAGCAGCTACAGACGGGAAAATTCACCCCTCCACTTT. This codes for CASSYRRENSPLHF.

The gene calls are TRBV27 and TRBJ1-1, with 7 bases matching TRBD1. The CDR3 is 13 amino acids. Germline lookup yields CDR1 MNHEY and CDR2 SMNVEV (reference sequence). V was clipped by 5 bases and J by 5 bases; unmatched bases: 5. CDR3 region: CASSKQGWTEAFF. The CDR3 DNA follows: TGTGCCAGCAGTAAACAGGGGTGGACTGAAGCTTTCTTT.

This clonotype was seen a handful of times. The chain uses TRBV21-1 and TRBJ1-5. TRBV21-1 is marked as a pseudogene. This CDR3 is built from 14 residues. Here the CDR3 reads CASSSIYSNQPQHF. CDR3 in DNA: TGTGCCAGCAGCAGCATTTATAGCAATCAGCCCCAGCATTTT.

This clonotype was counted between two and nine times. V gene TRBV28 combines with J gene TRBJ2-5; no firm D call. This CDR3 is 16 amino acids long. Germline assignment: CDR1 MDHEN and CDR2 SYDVKM. The DNA of the CDR3 is TGTGCTAGTCTCGGTATACCTAAGACAAGACAAGAGACCCAGTACTTC. As protein: CASLGIPKTRQETQYF.

This clonotype has at least ten counts. J is TRBJ2-3 and V is TRBV28; 10 nucleotides align to TRBD2. Trimming at V came to 5 bases and at J to 3 bases, leaving 5 bases not matched to a gene. CDR3 length equals 15 residues. Germline values: CDR1 MDHEN, CDR2 SYDVKM. As DNA, the CDR3 is TGTGCCAGCAGTCTAGCGGGGGAAGGGACAGATACGCAGTATTTT. Its translation: CASSLAGEGTDTQYF.

This clonotype was observed many times. The rearrangement uses TRBV10-3 and TRBJ1-6; D is unclear. The CDR3 spans 13 residues. Per germline, CDR1 ENHRY and CDR2 SYGVKD. V lost 3 bases and J lost 8, with 8 bases in between. The DNA of the CDR3 is TGTGCCATCAGTGACGGGCAGGATTCACCCCTCCACTTT. It translates to CAISDGQDSPLHF.

This clonotype was seen only a few times. The V and J genes are TRBV6-5 and TRBJ2-3; perhaps TRBD2 as D (6 bases). V shed 0 bases and J shed 1 base, with 14 bases lying between them. This CDR3 has 17 amino acids. CDR1 and CDR2 from the germline V gene are MNHEY and SVGAGI. CDR3 residues: CASSYSFGGEGTDTQYF. The CDR3 DNA is TGTGCCAGCAGTTACTCGTTCGGCGGGGAGGGCACAGATACGCAGTATTTT.

V is TRBV5-1 and J is TRBJ2-3, with 11 bases that match TRBD2. The CDR3 covers 20 residues. With 1 base clipped from V and 0 bases from J, the junction kept 13 bases outside the gene matches. Per germline, CDR1 SGHRS and CDR2 YFSETQ. The CDR3 here is CASSLFPPQLAGGSTDTQYF. The CDR3 bases are TGCGCCAGCAGCTTGTTCCCCCCCCAGTTAGCGGGGGGGAGCACAGATACGCAGTATTTT.

The gene calls are TRBV4-1 and TRBJ2-1; D remains unclear. The V end lost 8 bases, the J end lost 4 bases, and 15 bases lay between the germline ends. This CDR3 comprises 14 residues. Germline assignment: CDR1 MGHRA and CDR2 YSYEKL. Here the CDR3 DNA reads TGCGCCAGCCAATCGGACCCCCGATACAATGAGCAGTTCTTC. Its translation: CASQSDPRYNEQFF.

This clonotype was counted between two and nine times. This sequence joins TRBV29-1 and TRBJ1-2; possible D gene TRBD1, 6 bases. With 7 bases removed from V and 6 bases from J, the gap between germline ends came to 18 bases. Germline V CDR1 and CDR2: SQVTM, ANQGSEA. This CDR3 comprises 13 residues. CDR3: CSAAEDRPNGYTF. The CDR3 nucleotides are TGCAGCGCCGCGGAAGACAGGCCTAATGGCTACACCTTC.

In this sample, this clonotype turned up many times. The V call is TRBV28, the J call TRBJ1-2; D possibly corresponds to TRBD1 (6 bases). With 5 bases removed from V and 4 bases from J, the gap between germline ends came to 14 bases. Germline V gene sequence: CDR1 MDHEN, CDR2 SYDVKM. This CDR3 comprises 14 residues. This CDR3 is CASSPTDRLYGYTF. CDR3 nucleotides: TGTGCCAGCAGTCCAACCGACAGGCTCTATGGCTACACCTTC.

This clonotype was seen a handful of times. V gene TRBV12-3 or TRBV12-4 combines with J gene TRBJ1-4; D is ambiguous. The CDR3 runs 13 residues. V lost 7 bases and J 7 bases, leaving 13 bases between the germline ends. CDR3 sequence reads: CASNRRESEKLFF. The CDR3 DNA sequence: TGTGCCAGCAATAGGAGGGAAAGTGAAAAACTGTTTTTT.